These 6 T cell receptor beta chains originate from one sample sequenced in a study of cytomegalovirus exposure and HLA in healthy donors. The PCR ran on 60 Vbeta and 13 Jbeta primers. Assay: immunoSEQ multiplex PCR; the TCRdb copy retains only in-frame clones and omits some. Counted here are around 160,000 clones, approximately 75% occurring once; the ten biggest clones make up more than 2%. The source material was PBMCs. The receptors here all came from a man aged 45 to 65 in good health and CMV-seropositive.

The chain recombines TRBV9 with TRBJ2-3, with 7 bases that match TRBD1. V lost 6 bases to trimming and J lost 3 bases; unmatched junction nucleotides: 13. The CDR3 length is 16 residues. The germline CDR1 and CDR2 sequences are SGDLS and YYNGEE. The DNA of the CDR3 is TGTGCCAGCAACCCGTACGGGGACAGTGGTACAGATACGCAGTATTTT. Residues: CASNPYGDSGTDTQYF.

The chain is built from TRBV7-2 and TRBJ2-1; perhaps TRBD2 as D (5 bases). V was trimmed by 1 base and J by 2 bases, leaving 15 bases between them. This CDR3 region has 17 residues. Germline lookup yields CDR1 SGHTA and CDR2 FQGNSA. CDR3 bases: TGTGCCAGCAGCTTAGAAGCTAGGGAGCGGCCCTACAATGAGCAGTTCTTC. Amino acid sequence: CASSLEARERPYNEQFF.

CDR3 nucleotide sequence: TGTGCCAGTAGTATTGGCAGGGGGGAGCTGTTTTTT. Translating gives CASSIGRGELFF. The V gene is TRBV19, the J gene TRBJ2-2; no clear D. Germline lookup yields CDR1 LNHDA and CDR2 SQIVND (reference sequence). This CDR3 has 12 amino acids. V was cut by 3 bases and J by 8 bases, with 7 bases left in between.

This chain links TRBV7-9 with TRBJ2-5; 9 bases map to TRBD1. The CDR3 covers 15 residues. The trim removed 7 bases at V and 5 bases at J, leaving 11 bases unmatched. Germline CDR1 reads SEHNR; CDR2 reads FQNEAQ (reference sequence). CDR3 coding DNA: TGTGCCAGCACCTTCCCGGGACAGGGCGACGAGACCCAGTACTTC. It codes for CASTFPGQGDETQYF.

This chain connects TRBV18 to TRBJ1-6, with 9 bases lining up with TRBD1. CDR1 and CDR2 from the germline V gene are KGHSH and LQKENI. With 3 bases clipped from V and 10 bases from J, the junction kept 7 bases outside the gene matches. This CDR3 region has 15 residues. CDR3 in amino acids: CASSPVDRGGSPLHF. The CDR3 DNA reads TGTGCCAGCTCACCGGTGGACAGGGGAGGCTCACCCCTCCACTTT.

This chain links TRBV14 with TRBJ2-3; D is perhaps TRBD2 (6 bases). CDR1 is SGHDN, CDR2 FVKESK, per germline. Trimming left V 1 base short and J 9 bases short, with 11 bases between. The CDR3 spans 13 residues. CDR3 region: CASSQGPGGTQYF. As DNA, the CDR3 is TGTGCCAGCAGCCAAGGGCCTGGGGGGACGCAGTATTTT.